This T cell receptor (beta chain) was retrieved from a study of cytomegalovirus exposure and HLA in healthy donors. PCR employed 60 Vbeta and 13 Jbeta primers. Repertoires were generated with immunoSEQ multiplex PCR, while TCRdb's copy carries only in-frame clones and drops some. The repertoire holds around 160,000 clones, with 60% to 85% as singletons. The germline CDR1 and CDR2 sequences are MNHEY and SMNVEV (reference sequence). V lost 5 bases, J lost 4 bases, and 3 bases lay in between. The CDR3 runs to 11 residues. This chain links TRBV27 with TRBJ2-1; D remains unclear. The source of this sequence is a man aged 40-50 years in good health and CMV-seropositive. Sequenced material: PBMCs. In nucleotides, the CDR3 is TGTGCCAGCAGTCTATACAATGAGCAGTTCTTC. Translating it yields CASSLYNEQFF.